Given below is one T cell receptor (beta chain) in context. The data derive from a study of blood T cell repertoires in COVID-19. Whole-study context: Samples representing acute and convalescent COVID-19 were sourced from the United States, Italy and Spain. Sources were T cells, B-cell-depleted T cells, or PBMCs; the material itself was cDNA or gDNA.

Under the authors' procedure: It was from reference gene primer amplification that nucleated cell counts were estimated. The method was immunoSEQ multiplex PCR; TCRdb's version includes in-frame clones alone and lacks a portion of them. V and J calls and clone size are given by that table; D and trimming were obtained from the DNA. The sample has approximately 100,000 clones, around 85% seen once. Germline V gene lookup returns CDR1 SGHRS and CDR2 YFSETQ. The CDR3 totals 13 residues. The V segment lost 4 bases and the J segment 5 bases; nucleotides outside the gene matches: 5. The gene calls are TRBV5-1 and TRBJ2-7, with 8 bases matching TRBD1. The receptor comes from a man aged 65-85 years with active or convalescent COVID-19. Sequencing was carried out using peripheral blood. CDR3 region: CASSPRQGNEQYF. As DNA, the CDR3 is TGCGCCAGCAGCCCAAGACAGGGGAACGAGCAGTACTTC.